This TCR beta chain derives from a study of cytotoxic CD8 clonotypes in ibrutinib-treated CLL. Study-level points and caveats: A difference in sampling times existed between sustained-remission and progressing patients.

About this clone itself: Its target is unknown.

Germline V gene sequence: CDR1 MNHEY, CDR2 SVGAGI. Trimming cost V 5 bases and J 4 bases, with 17 bases left between them. CDR3 length: 15 amino acids. Data came from immunoSEQ multiplex PCR; TCRdb stores just in-frame clones and leaves some out. The data contain roughly 220,000 clones, around 70% of them seen just once; the ten biggest clones take up over 5.5%. The clonotype originates from a human donor with chronic lymphocytic leukemia. This sample comprised PBMCs, obtained after 12 months of ibrutinib treatment. J is TRBJ1-2 and V is TRBV6-5, with D unresolved. The CDR3 sequence is CASSASAYISYGYTF. The CDR3 DNA follows: TGTGCCAGCAGTGCCTCTGCGTACATAAGCTATGGCTACACCTTC.